This T cell receptor beta chain comes out of a study of Tregs in tolerant kidney transplant recipients. The assay was immunoSEQ multiplex PCR, and TCRdb's table has in-frame clones only and misses some. The sample contains some 250,000 clones, 65% to 85% of which appear only once. The receptor was isolated from a human donor in good health. Specimen: CD4+ T cells from blood.

CDR3 sequence reads: CASSLSGAGYGYTF. CDR3 in DNA: TGTGCCAGCAGCTTATCAGGGGCAGGCTATGGCTACACCTTC. The chain has TRBV7-9 and TRBJ1-2, with TRBD1 as a possible D gene (6 bases). Trimming pared 2 bases from V and 4 bases from J, leaving 11 bases between. The CDR3 totals 14 residues. The germline gives CDR1 SEHNR, CDR2 FQNEAQ (reference sequence).